Sequencing of this TCR beta chain was carried out in a study of OX40 agonist ivuxolimab in advanced cancers. Study at large: Six ivuxolimab dose levels, 0.01 to 10 mg/kg, were given intravenously every 2 weeks. The study's findings and limits: The mean number of expanded clones was higher in CD8+ T cells than in CD4+. The study observed clonal expansion of CD4+ and CD8+ blood T cells by week 6 at 0.1 to 3.0 mg/kg.

Measured with immunoSEQ multiplex PCR; TCRdb has only the in-frame clones, and not every one. The table lists roughly 70,000 clones, about four fifths of them singletons, with approximately 1% in the top ten. Turning to this clone: No antigen is known for it. The sample holds other DNA sequences that translate to the same CDR3.

This TCR was sampled from an adult with an advanced solid tumor such as melanoma, head and neck, liver or kidney cancer. Material: CD4+ or CD8+ T cells sorted from blood, obtained in a trial of the OX40 agonist ivuxolimab.

This CDR3 reads CAIGGPGLRGNTEAFF. The CDR3 DNA reads as TGTGCCATCGGGGGTCCGGGCCTCAGGGGGAACACTGAAGCTTTCTTT. This chain uses TRBV10-3 with TRBJ1-1; a possible D gene is TRBD1 (6 bases). Trimming left V 8 bases short and J 1 base short, with 20 bases between. In germline, CDR1 is ENHRY, CDR2 SYGVKD. The CDR3 has 16 amino acids.